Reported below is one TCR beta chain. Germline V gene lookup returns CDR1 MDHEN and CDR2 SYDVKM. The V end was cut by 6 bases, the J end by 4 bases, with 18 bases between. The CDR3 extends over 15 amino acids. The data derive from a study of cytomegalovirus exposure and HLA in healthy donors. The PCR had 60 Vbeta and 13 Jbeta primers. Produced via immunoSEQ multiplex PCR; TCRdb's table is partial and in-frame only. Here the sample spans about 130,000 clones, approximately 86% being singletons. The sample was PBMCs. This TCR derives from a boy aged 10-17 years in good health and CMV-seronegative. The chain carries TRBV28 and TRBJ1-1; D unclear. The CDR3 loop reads CASRLTVPLGTEAFF. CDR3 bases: TGTGCCAGCAGGCTTACAGTACCCCTCGGCACTGAAGCTTTCTTT.